The 17 T cell receptor beta chains given below trace back to one sample, sequenced in a study of shared T cell receptors in the human thymus. Repertoires were generated with immunoSEQ multiplex PCR, while TCRdb's copy carries only in-frame clones and drops some. The table lists 55,000 to 75,000 clones, around 96% of them singletons. The sample comprised thymocytes. These receptors all come from a human donor.

The chain couples TRBV30 to TRBJ1-1, with TRBD1 matching 7 bases. Trimming removed 1 base from V and 6 bases from J; junction bases left unmatched: 20. Germline V lookup: CDR1 GTSNPN, CDR2 SVGIG (reference sequence). CDR3 length: 18 residues. CDR3 region: CAWSGSSQGGEAGAEAFF. DNA for the CDR3: TGTGCCTGGAGTGGTTCTAGTCAGGGGGGCGAGGCCGGGGCTGAAGCTTTCTTT.

The chain is built from TRBV7-4 and TRBJ1-1, with D tentatively TRBD1 (6 bases). The CDR3 consists of 16 residues. Per germline, CDR1 SGHVT and CDR2 SQSDAQ. Trimming removed 4 bases at V and 4 bases at J, with 19 bases between. CDR3: CASSSTRRGARTEAFF. The DNA of the CDR3 is TGTGCCAGCAGCTCAACCCGGAGGGGGGCGCGCACTGAAGCTTTCTTT.

This chain joins TRBV14 and TRBJ1-4; 7 bases are shared with TRBD1. Trimming cost V 1 base and J 5 bases; bases outside gene matches: 4. Germline values: CDR1 SGHDN, CDR2 FVKESK. This CDR3 has 15 residues. DNA for the CDR3: TGTGCCAGCAGCCAAGGGGCAGGGGGGAATGAAAAACTGTTTTTT. This translates into CASSQGAGGNEKLFF. Full variable domain (missing parts from reference TRBV14 and TRBJ1-4): EAGVTQFPSHSVIEKGQTVTLRCDPISGHDNLYWYRRVMGKEIKFLLHFVKESKQDESGMPNNRFLAERTGGTYSTLKVQPAELEDSGVYFCASSQGAGGNEKLFFGSGTQLSVL.

V is TRBV4-3 and J is TRBJ1-1; no clear D. The CDR3 runs to 15 residues. Per the germline V gene, CDR1 is LGHNA and CDR2 is YSLEER. V was cut by 0 bases and J by 6 bases, with 14 bases left in between. The CDR3 DNA follows: TGCGCCAGCAGCCAAGATGCCGGTAGTACCCCTGAAGCTTTCTTT. Its translation: CASSQDAGSTPEAFF.

This chain joins TRBV7-8 and TRBJ2-5, with TRBD2 as a possible D gene (6 bases). The germline V and J ends were trimmed by 8 bases and 7 bases, with 26 bases remaining between them. CDR1 and CDR2 from the germline V gene are SGHVS and FQNEAQ. The CDR3 is 16 residues long. The CDR3 bases are TGTGCCAGCTCCCTCAGCACGGGGGTTAGTGGTGGGACCCAGTACTTC. This gives the protein CASSLSTGVSGGTQYF.

This chain connects TRBV6-1 to TRBJ2-7, with D perhaps TRBD2 (5 bases). CDR1 and CDR2 (germline): MNHNS, SASEGT. V lost 4 bases, J lost 9 bases, and 10 bases lay in between. The CDR3 runs 11 residues. DNA for the CDR3: TGTGCCAGCAGTGGCCAAGGAGGGCAGTACTTC. Translation gives CASSGQGGQYF.

V gene TRBV4-3 combines with J gene TRBJ1-3; D is unresolved. V gave up 5 bases and J gave up 4 bases, with 18 bases separating them. This CDR3 is built from 16 residues. Germline V gene sequence: CDR1 LGHNA, CDR2 YSLEER. The CDR3 sequence: CASSLGRISSGNTIYF. In nucleotides, the CDR3 is TGCGCCAGCAGCTTGGGTCGTATTAGTTCCGGAAACACCATATATTTT.

The chain employs TRBV2 and TRBJ2-5, with 8 nucleotides matching TRBD1. Judging by the DNA end, TRBJ2-7 fits better; the J call may be wrong. The CDR3 sequence is 13 residues long. Germline assignment: CDR1 SNHLY and CDR2 FYNNEI. CDR3 loop: CASGAGTGYEQYF. The CDR3 nucleotides read TGTGCCAGCGGGGCCGGGACAGGCTACGAGCAGTACTTC.

The V gene is TRBV4-1, the J gene TRBJ2-3, with D perhaps matching TRBD1 (6 bases). This CDR3 contains 16 residues. V lost 0 bases and J 4 bases, leaving 14 bases between the germline ends. The V gene's germline CDR1 is MGHRA and CDR2 YSYEKL. As DNA, the CDR3 is TGCGCCAGCAGCCAAGAAAGGCACAGGGTCCCAGATACGCAGTATTTT. It translates to CASSQERHRVPDTQYF.

This clone is a singleton in its sample. The chain carries TRBV10-3 and TRBJ1-5, with D perhaps TRBD1 (6 bases). The CDR3 contains 12 residues. With 4 bases removed from V and 6 bases from J, the gap between germline ends came to 7 bases. CDR1 and CDR2 (germline): ENHRY, SYGVKD. The CDR3 here is CAISAGVQPQHF. The CDR3 region has the DNA TGTGCCATCAGTGCAGGGGTTCAGCCCCAGCATTTT.

The gene calls are TRBV5-1 and TRBJ1-2; D perhaps matches TRBD1 (6 bases). CDR3 length: 13 residues. Germline CDR1 is SGHRS and CDR2 is YFSETQ. V lost 4 bases, J lost 3 bases, and 10 bases lay in between. As DNA, the CDR3 is TGCGCCAGCAGCGCCTCAGGGGACTATGGCTACACCTTC. Encoded protein: CASSASGDYGYTF.

This clone was seen a single time. The chain links TRBV5-1 to TRBJ2-6, with D possibly matching TRBD2 (5 bases). CDR1 and CDR2 (germline): SGHRS, YFSETQ. V lost 7 bases and J lost 4, with 12 bases in between. The CDR3 spans 14 residues. The CDR3 coding sequence is TGCGCCAGCTTCGGAGGTTCCGGGGCCAACGTCCTGACTTTC. It encodes CASFGGSGANVLTF. The variable domain in full, completed from reference TRBV5-1 and TRBJ2-6, reads KAGVTQTPRYLIKTRGQQVTLSCSPISGHRSVSWYQQTPGQGLQFLFEYFSETQRNKGNFPGRFSGRQFSNSRSEMNVSTLELGDSALYLCASFGGSGANVLTFGAGSRLTVL.

CDR3 DNA sequence: TGTGCCAGCAGCTCCACTGAAAACAGGGTCGGGATTTATAATTCACCCCTCCACTTT. It translates to CASSSTENRVGIYNSPLHF. V usage is TRBV7-6 and J usage is TRBJ1-6, with D possibly TRBD1 on 6 matching bases. V was trimmed by 4 bases and J by 4 bases, leaving 23 bases between them. The CDR3 is made up of 19 amino acids. Germline CDR1 is SGHVS and CDR2 is FNYEAQ.

The V and J genes are TRBV19 and TRBJ1-2; D is unclear. Per germline, CDR1 LNHDA and CDR2 SQIVND (reference sequence). The ends were cut back, 5 bases at V and 8 bases at J, with 21 bases in the middle. This CDR3 comprises 15 residues. The CDR3 sequence: CASSVMDCWAAGYTF. CDR3 coding DNA: TGTGCCAGTAGTGTTATGGACTGCTGGGCCGCGGGCTACACCTTC.

J is TRBJ2-7 and V is TRBV4-3, with D possibly matching TRBD1 (6 bases). CDR1 and CDR2 from the germline V gene are LGHNA and YSLEER. The V and J ends lost 2 bases and 3 bases respectively, with 17 bases between them. This CDR3 spans 16 amino acids. The CDR3 here is CASSQLRSQGNYEQYF. CDR3 sequence (DNA): TGCGCCAGCAGCCAATTACGTTCGCAGGGGAACTACGAGCAGTACTTC.

The chain has TRBV13 and TRBJ2-7; 13 nucleotides line up with TRBD2. Trimming at V came to 5 bases and at J to 0 bases, leaving 7 bases not matched to a gene. This CDR3 comprises 17 residues. Germline values: CDR1 PRHDT, CDR2 FYEKMQ (reference sequence). The CDR3 sequence: CASSLRLAGGSSYEQYF. The DNA for the CDR3 is TGTGCCAGCAGCCTAAGACTAGCGGGGGGTAGCTCCTACGAGCAGTACTTC.

Only one count was recorded for this clone. V usage is TRBV27 and J usage is TRBJ1-2; 7 nucleotides line up with TRBD1. The CDR3 is 21 residues long. CDR1 is MNHEY and CDR2 is SMNVEV in the germline V gene (reference sequence). Losses at the gene ends were 8 bases for V and 6 bases for J; bases not matched to a gene: 33. For the CDR3, the DNA is TGTGCCAGCGGGATGAATGACAGGGTTTGGAGACCGCAAGCACTGGCAGATGGCTACACCTTC. Residues: CASGMNDRVWRPQALADGYTF.